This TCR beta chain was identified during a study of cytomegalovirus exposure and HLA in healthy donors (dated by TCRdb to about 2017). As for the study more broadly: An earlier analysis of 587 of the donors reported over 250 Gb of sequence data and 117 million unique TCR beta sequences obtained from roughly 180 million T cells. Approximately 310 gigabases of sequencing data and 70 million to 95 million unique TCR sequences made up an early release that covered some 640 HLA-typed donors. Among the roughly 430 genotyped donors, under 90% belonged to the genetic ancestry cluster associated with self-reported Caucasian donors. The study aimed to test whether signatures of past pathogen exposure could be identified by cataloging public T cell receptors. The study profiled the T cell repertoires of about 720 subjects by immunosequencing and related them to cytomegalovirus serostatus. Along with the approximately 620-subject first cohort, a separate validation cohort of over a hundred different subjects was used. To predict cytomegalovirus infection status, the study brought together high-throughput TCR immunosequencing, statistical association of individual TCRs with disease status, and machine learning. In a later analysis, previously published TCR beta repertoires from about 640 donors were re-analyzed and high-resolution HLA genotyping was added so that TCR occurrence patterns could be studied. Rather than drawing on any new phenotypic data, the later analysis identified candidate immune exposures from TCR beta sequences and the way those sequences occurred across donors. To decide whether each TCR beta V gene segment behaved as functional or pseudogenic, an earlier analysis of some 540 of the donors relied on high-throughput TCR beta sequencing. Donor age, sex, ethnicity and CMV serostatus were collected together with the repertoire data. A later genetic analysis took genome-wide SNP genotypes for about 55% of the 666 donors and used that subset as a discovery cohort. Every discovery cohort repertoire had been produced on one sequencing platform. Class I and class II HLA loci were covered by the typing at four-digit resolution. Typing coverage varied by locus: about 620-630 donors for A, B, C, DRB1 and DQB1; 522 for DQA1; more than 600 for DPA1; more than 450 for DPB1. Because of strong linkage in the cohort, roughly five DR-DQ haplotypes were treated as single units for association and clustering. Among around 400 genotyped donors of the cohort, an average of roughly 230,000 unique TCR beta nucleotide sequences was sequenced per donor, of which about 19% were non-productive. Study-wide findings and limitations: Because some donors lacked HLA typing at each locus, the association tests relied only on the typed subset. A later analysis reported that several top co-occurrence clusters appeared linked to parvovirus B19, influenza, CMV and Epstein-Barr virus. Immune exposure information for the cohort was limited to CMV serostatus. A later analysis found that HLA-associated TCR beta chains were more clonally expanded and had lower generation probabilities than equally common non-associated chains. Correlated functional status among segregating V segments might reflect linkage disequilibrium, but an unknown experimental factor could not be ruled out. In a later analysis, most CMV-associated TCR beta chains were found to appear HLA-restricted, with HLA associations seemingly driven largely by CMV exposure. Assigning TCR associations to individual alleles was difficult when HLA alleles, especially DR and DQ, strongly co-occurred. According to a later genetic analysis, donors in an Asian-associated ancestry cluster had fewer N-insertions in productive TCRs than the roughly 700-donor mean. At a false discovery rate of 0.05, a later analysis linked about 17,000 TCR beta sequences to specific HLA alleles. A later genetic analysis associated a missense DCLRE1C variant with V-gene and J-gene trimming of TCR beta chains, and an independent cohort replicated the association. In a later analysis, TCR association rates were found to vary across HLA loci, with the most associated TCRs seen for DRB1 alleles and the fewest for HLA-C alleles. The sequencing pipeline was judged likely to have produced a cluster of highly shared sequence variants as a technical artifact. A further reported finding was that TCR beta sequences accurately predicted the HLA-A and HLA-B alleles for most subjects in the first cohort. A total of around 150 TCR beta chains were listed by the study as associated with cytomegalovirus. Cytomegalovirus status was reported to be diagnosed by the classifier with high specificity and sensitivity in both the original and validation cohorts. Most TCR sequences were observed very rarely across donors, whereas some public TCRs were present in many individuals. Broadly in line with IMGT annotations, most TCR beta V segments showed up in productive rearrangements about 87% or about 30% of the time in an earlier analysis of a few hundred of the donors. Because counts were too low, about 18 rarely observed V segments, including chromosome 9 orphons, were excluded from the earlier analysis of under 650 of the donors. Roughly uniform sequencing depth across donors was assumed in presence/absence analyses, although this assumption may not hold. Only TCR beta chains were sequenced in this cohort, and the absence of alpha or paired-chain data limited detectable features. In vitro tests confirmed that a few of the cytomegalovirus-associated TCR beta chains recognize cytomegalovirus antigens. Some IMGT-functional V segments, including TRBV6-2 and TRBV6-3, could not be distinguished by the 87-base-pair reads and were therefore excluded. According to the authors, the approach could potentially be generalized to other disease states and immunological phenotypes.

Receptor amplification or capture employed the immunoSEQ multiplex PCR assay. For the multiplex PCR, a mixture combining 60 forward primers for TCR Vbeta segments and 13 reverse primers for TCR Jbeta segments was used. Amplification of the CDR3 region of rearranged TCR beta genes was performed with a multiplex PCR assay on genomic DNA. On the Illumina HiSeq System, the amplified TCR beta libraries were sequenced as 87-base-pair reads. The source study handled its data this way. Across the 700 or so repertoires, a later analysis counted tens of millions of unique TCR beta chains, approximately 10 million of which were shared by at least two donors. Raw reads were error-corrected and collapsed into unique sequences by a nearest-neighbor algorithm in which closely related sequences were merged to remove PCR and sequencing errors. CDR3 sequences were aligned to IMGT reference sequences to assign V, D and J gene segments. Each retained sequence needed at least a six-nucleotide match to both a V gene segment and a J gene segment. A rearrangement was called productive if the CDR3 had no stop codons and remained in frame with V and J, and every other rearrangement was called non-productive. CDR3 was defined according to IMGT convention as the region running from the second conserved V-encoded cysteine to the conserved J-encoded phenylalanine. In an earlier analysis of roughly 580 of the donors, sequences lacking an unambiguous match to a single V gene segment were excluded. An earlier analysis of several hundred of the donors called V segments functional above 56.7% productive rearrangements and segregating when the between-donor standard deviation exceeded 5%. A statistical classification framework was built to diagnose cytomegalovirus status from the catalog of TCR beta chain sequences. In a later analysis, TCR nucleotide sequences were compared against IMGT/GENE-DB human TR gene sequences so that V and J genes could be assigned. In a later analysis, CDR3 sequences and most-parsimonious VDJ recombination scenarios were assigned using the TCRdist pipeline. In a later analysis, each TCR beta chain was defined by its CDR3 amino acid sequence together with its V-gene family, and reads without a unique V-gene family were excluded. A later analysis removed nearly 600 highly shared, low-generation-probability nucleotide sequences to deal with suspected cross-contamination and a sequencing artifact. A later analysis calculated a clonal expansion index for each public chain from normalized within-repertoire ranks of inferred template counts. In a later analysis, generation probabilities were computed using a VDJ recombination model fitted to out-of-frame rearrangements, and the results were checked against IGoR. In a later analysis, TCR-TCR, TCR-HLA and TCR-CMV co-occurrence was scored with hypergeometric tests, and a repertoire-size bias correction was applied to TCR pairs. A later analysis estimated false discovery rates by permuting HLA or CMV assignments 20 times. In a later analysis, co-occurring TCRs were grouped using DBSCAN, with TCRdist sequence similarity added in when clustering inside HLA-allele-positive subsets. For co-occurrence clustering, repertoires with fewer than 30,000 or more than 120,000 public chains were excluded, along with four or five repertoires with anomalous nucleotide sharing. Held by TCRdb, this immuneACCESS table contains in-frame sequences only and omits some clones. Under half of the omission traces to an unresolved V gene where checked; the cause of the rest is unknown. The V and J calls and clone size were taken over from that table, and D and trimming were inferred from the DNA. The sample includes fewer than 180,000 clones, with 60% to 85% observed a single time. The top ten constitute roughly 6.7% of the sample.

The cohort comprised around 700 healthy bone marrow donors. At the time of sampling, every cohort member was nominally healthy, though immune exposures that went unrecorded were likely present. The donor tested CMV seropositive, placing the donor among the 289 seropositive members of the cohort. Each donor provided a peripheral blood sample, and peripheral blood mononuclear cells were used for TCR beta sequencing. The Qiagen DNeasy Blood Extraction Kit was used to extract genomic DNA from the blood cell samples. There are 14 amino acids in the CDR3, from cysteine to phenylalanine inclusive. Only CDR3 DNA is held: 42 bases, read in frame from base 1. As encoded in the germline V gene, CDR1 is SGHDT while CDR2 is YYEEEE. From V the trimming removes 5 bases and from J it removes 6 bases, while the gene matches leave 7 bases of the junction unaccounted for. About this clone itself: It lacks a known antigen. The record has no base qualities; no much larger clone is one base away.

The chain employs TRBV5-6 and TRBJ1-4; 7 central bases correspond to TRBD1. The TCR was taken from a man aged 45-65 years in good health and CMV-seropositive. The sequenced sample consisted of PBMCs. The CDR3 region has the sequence CASSRDRIDEKLFF. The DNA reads TGTGCCAGCAGTCGGGACAGAATTGATGAAAAACTGTTTTTT.